These 28 T cell receptor beta chains share one sample of origin, sequenced in a study of blood T cell repertoires in COVID-19 (dated by TCRdb to the early 2020s). Libraries came from the immunoSEQ multiplex PCR assay. In its TCRdb copy, this immuneACCESS table keeps in-frame sequences only and misses some clones. Where compared with another copy, unresolved V genes explain less than half of these, and the others have no known cause. In this sample the table shows roughly 120,000 clones, around 89% of which occur a single time. Together, the top ten hold approximately 3.9% of the sample. Input material: peripheral blood. The receptors here all came from a woman aged 60 to 75 with COVID-19, enrolled during active disease.

This chain joins TRBV11-2 and TRBJ1-2, with D uncertain. Germline V gene sequence: CDR1 SGHAT, CDR2 FQNNGV. The CDR3 has 14 amino acids. V lost 5 bases to trimming and J lost 2 bases, with 12 bases between them. DNA of the CDR3: TGTGCCAGCAGCCTCCCGACGGGGAACTATGGCTACACCTTC. Translation gives CASSLPTGNYGYTF.

This clone showed up just a few times. V gene TRBV2 combines with J gene TRBJ1-1; maybe TRBD1 (6 bases). Germline-derived CDR1 and CDR2 are SNHLY and FYNNEI. V lost 7 bases and J lost 1, with 13 bases in between. CDR3 length: 14 residues. The CDR3 sequence: CASIGQPGNTEAFF. CDR3 in DNA: TGTGCCAGCATTGGACAGCCCGGGAACACTGAAGCTTTCTTT.

The chain employs TRBV11-2 and TRBJ2-3; D might be TRBD1 (5 bases). V shed 1 base and J shed 0 bases, with 11 bases lying between them. Germline-derived CDR1 and CDR2 are SGHAT and FQNNGV. The CDR3 consists of 16 residues. The CDR3, as DNA: TGTGCCAGCAGCTTAGGTTTGGGGCCAAGCACAGATACGCAGTATTTT. It translates to CASSLGLGPSTDTQYF.

This clone was seen only once. V usage is TRBV5-1 and J usage is TRBJ2-2, with 9 bases fitting TRBD2. Germline CDR1 and CDR2: SGHRS and YFSETQ. After removal of 0 bases from V and 6 bases from J, the junction contained 3 bases not matched to a gene. CDR3 size: 15 residues. This chain's CDR3 is CASSLEAGGAGELFF. The CDR3, as DNA: TGCGCCAGCAGCTTGGAAGCGGGGGGCGCCGGGGAGCTGTTTTTT.

The rearrangement links TRBV6-5 to TRBJ1-2, with 11 bases matching TRBD1. The germline gives CDR1 MNHEY, CDR2 SVGAGI. The J segment lost 3 bases and the V segment lost 5 bases, leaving 5 bases of the junction unmatched. The CDR3 is made up of 15 amino acids. The CDR3 coding sequence is TGTGCCAGCAGTAGGGACAGGGGGGGAGACTATGGCTACACCTTC. Amino acids: CASSRDRGGDYGYTF.

The rearrangement uses TRBV9 and TRBJ2-1; 8 nucleotides match TRBD2. CDR3 length equals 14 residues. CDR1 is SGDLS, CDR2 YYNGEE, per germline. J lost 7 bases, V lost 2 bases, and 5 bases had no gene match. This CDR3 reads CASSVSGDRNEQFF. In DNA form, the CDR3 reads TGTGCCAGCAGCGTTAGCGGGGATAGGAATGAGCAGTTCTTC.

The chain combines TRBV6-1 with TRBJ1-3, with D unclear. Germline lookup yields CDR1 MNHNS and CDR2 SASEGT. The germline V and J ends were trimmed by 0 bases and 1 base, with 13 bases remaining between them. CDR3 length equals 17 residues. The CDR3 region is CASSEALHGRSGNTIYF. CDR3 nucleotide sequence: TGTGCCAGCAGTGAAGCGCTTCACGGCAGGTCTGGAAACACCATATATTTT.

V and J are TRBV7-9 and TRBJ2-7; D possibly corresponds to TRBD2 (6 bases). V was pared by 0 bases and J by 4 bases, with 10 bases between. The CDR3 runs 14 residues. The germline CDR1 and CDR2 sequences are SEHNR and FQNEAQ (reference sequence). The CDR3 nucleotides read TGTGCCAGCAGCTTAGCGGCGGGGTTTTACGAGCAGTACTTC. Residues: CASSLAAGFYEQYF.

The chain couples TRBV6-9 to TRBJ2-1, with D perhaps TRBD2 (6 bases). Trimming pared 7 bases from V and 5 bases from J, leaving 27 bases between. CDR1 MNHGY and CDR2 SVAAGI come from the germline V gene. The CDR3 runs to 18 residues. The CDR3 DNA reads as TGTGCCAGCACCACACCCGTGGGGGGTCCTGTAGCCAACAATGAGCAGTTCTTC. This codes for CASTTPVGGPVANNEQFF.

This clone was observed a single time. The V and J genes are TRBV11-2 and TRBJ2-2; the match to TRBD2 covers 7 bases. Germline V gene sequence: CDR1 SGHAT, CDR2 FQNNGV. This CDR3 region has 18 residues. V lost 2 bases and J lost 3; bases outside the gene matches: 12. CDR3 sequence reads: CASSLRTRTRVDTGELFF. The DNA of the CDR3 is TGTGCCAGCAGCTTAAGGACTAGGACCAGGGTGGACACCGGGGAGCTGTTTTTT.

This rearrangement joins TRBV6-5 to TRBJ1-2; 7 positions agree with TRBD1. This CDR3 has 13 residues. Trimming took 6 bases from V and 3 from J; bases not matched to a gene: 4. Germline loops: CDR1 MNHEY, CDR2 SVGAGI. The CDR3 DNA sequence: TGTGCCAGCAGAGCTGGGACAGACTATGGCTACACCTTC. Protein: CASRAGTDYGYTF.

The sample holds one count of this clone. J is TRBJ2-7 and V is TRBV3-1 (or the pseudogene TRBV3-2); 8 nucleotides line up with TRBD1. Germline-derived CDR1 and CDR2 are LGHDT and YNNKEL (reference sequence). The trim removed 2 bases at V and 0 bases at J, leaving 3 bases unmatched. CDR3 length equals 15 residues. CDR3 region: CASSQRQGYSYEQYF. CDR3 DNA sequence: TGTGCCAGCAGCCAACGACAGGGGTACTCCTACGAGCAGTACTTC.

The rearrangement uses TRBV29-1 and TRBJ1-2; D perhaps matches TRBD1 (6 bases). Trimming took off 4 bases at V and 3 bases at J, with 9 bases between the two ends. Germline lookup yields CDR1 SQVTM and CDR2 ANQGSEA. The length of the CDR3 is 12 residues. The CDR3 DNA reads TGCAGCGTTGGGGAGGGGGACTATGGCTACACCTTC. Protein product: CSVGEGDYGYTF.

The chain recombines TRBV18 with TRBJ2-3, with unresolved D. The CDR3 runs 13 residues. V was shortened by 0 bases and J by 2 bases, with 3 bases between the two germline ends. CDR1 is KGHSH, CDR2 LQKENI, per germline. The CDR3 spells CASSPPNTDTQYF. Written as DNA, the CDR3 is TGTGCCAGCTCACCACCTAACACAGATACGCAGTATTTT.

The rearrangement joins TRBV11-2 to TRBJ1-6; D is perhaps TRBD1 (6 bases). CDR3 length equals 14 residues. Trimming stripped 5 bases from V and 8 bases from J, with 13 bases between. Per the germline V gene, CDR1 is SGHAT and CDR2 is FQNNGV. CDR3: CASSLTGRDSPLHF. CDR3 DNA sequence: TGTGCCAGCAGCCTAACAGGGAGGGATTCACCCCTCCACTTT. Complete variable domain (other parts from reference TRBV11-2 and TRBJ1-6): EAGVAQSPRYKIIEKRQSVAFWCNPISGHATLYWYQQILGQGPKLLIQFQNNGVVDDSQLPKDRFSAERLKGVDSTLKIQPAKLEDSAVYLCASSLTGRDSPLHFGNGTRLTVT.

CDR3: CASSLGLVSPTHSTDTQYF. The CDR3 DNA sequence: TGCGCCAGCAGCTTGGGGCTAGTTAGTCCCACTCATTCCACAGATACGCAGTATTTT. The chain carries TRBV5-1 and TRBJ2-3; D unclear. V lost 0 bases and J lost 2, with 22 bases in between. In germline, CDR1 is SGHRS, CDR2 YFSETQ. This CDR3 comprises 19 residues.

The chain employs TRBV5-1 and TRBJ2-5; TRBD2 matches 14 bases. V gave up 0 bases and J gave up 0 bases; unmatched junction bases: 7. Germline CDR1 and CDR2: SGHRS and YFSETQ. The CDR3 consists of 19 residues. Here the CDR3 DNA reads TGCGCCAGCAGCTTGGCGGGGACTAGCGGGGGCCCGTACCAAGAGACCCAGTACTTC. Translated: CASSLAGTSGGPYQETQYF.

The V gene is TRBV4-2, the J gene TRBJ1-6; weak D call: TRBD1 (5 bases). CDR1 is LGHNA and CDR2 is YNFKEQ in the germline V gene. The germline V and J ends were trimmed by 4 bases and 6 bases, with 16 bases remaining between them. The CDR3 is 16 residues long. The CDR3 DNA sequence: TGTGCCAGCAGCCCCCAGGGTCGCTTTGGTAATTCACCCCTCCACTTT. Amino acids: CASSPQGRFGNSPLHF.

The V and J genes are TRBV7-6 and TRBJ2-3; TRBD2 matches 12 bases. The CDR3 has 17 residues. Germline trimming cut 2 bases from V and 1 base from J; bases unmatched to any gene: 4. Per germline, CDR1 SGHVS and CDR2 FNYEAQ. The CDR3 DNA is TGTGCCAGCAGCTTAAGACTAGCGGGGGCCGGCACAGATACGCAGTATTTT. Translation: CASSLRLAGAGTDTQYF.

V and J are TRBV5-1 and TRBJ2-7; TRBD2 aligns across 9 bases. V gave up 1 base and J gave up 4 bases; unmatched junction bases: 12. The CDR3 covers 17 residues. Looked up from germline, CDR1 is SGHRS and CDR2 is YFSETQ. In DNA, the CDR3 is TGCGCCAGCAGCTTGTCGTTGCTGGCGGGGGGGCAGTACGAGCAGTACTTC. Its protein product is CASSLSLLAGGQYEQYF.

CDR3 coding DNA: TGTGCCAGCGGGCCGGGGACACTGGGACACCGATACGAGCAGTACTTC. Its translation is CASGPGTLGHRYEQYF. V and J are TRBV5-5 and TRBJ2-7, with D tentatively TRBD1 (6 bases). This CDR3 is 16 amino acids long. V lost 7 bases and J 4 bases, leaving 24 bases between the germline ends. CDR1 is SGHKS, CDR2 YYEKEE, per germline (reference sequence).

This chain connects TRBV15 to TRBJ2-7, with 7 bases aligning to TRBD1. Unmatched junction bases numbered 12, after V lost 3 bases and J lost 4 bases. The CDR3 has 16 residues. Germline V lookup: CDR1 LNHNV, CDR2 YYDKDF (reference sequence). The CDR3 protein is CATSRVGNRGRYEQYF. The DNA for the CDR3 is TGTGCCACCAGCAGGGTAGGGAACAGGGGCAGGTACGAGCAGTACTTC.

Here the CDR3 DNA reads TGTGCCAGCAGCTTCACTGGGGGAACAGGGCATCTGGGCGAGCAGTACTTC. Its protein product is CASSFTGGTGHLGEQYF. The V and J genes are TRBV11-2 and TRBJ2-7, with D maybe TRBD1 (6 bases). The CDR3 covers 17 residues. The V end was cut by 3 bases, the J end by 6 bases, with 24 bases between. Germline V lookup: CDR1 SGHAT, CDR2 FQNNGV.

This chain connects TRBV5-1 to TRBJ1-1; D gene uncertain. Trimming pared 3 bases from V and 4 bases from J, leaving 4 bases between. CDR3 length equals 11 residues. Germline V gene data show CDR1 as SGHRS and CDR2 as YFSETQ. In DNA, the CDR3 is TGCGCCAGCAGCTCGAGCACTGAAGCTTTCTTT. Encoded protein: CASSSSTEAFF. Looking up the rest from reference TRBV5-1 and TRBJ1-1 gives the full variable domain: KAGVTQTPRYLIKTRGQQVTLSCSPISGHRSVSWYQQTPGQGLQFLFEYFSETQRNKGNFPGRFSGRQFSNSRSEMNVSTLELGDSALYLCASSSSTEAFFGQGTRLTVV.

This sequence joins TRBV6-2 or TRBV6-3 and TRBJ2-7, with TRBD1 matching over 7 bases. The length of the CDR3 is 18 residues. Germline CDR1 and CDR2: MNHEY and SVGEGT. After removal of 4 bases from V and 1 base from J, the junction contained 16 bases not matched to a gene. The CDR3 coding sequence is TGTGCCAGCAGTTCCATGAGTACAGGGGAAGTTGAGTCCTACGAGCAGTACTTC. Its translation is CASSSMSTGEVESYEQYF.

V and J are TRBV19 and TRBJ2-3; TRBD1 is a possible D gene (6 bases). CDR3 length: 15 amino acids. The germline V gene encodes CDR1 LNHDA and CDR2 SQIVND (reference sequence). Trimming removed 5 bases from V and 0 bases from J, with 12 bases in between. The CDR3: CASSRDISSTDTQYF. For the CDR3, the DNA is TGTGCCAGTAGTCGGGACATATCTAGCACAGATACGCAGTATTTT.

The chain employs TRBV6-6 and TRBJ2-7; 7 positions agree with TRBD1. Per the germline V gene, CDR1 is MNHNY and CDR2 is SVGAGI (reference sequence). The CDR3 contains 12 residues. Trimming at V came to 7 bases and at J to 5 bases, leaving 5 bases not matched to a gene. The CDR3 DNA is TGTGCCAGCACCCTAACAGGGGACGAGCAGTACTTC. Its translation: CASTLTGDEQYF.

The chain uses TRBV19 and TRBJ2-3; D might be TRBD1 (6 bases). This CDR3 is 13 amino acids long. V lost 5 bases, J lost 6 bases, and 12 bases lay in between. CDR1 LNHDA and CDR2 SQIVND come from the germline V gene (reference sequence). The CDR3 is CASSLGAGDTQYF. The DNA of the CDR3 is TGTGCCAGTAGTTTGGGGGCCGGGGATACGCAGTATTTT.